The clone carrying this TCR beta chain was observed many times. Its antigen is as yet unknown. The germline V gene has CDR1 SQVTM and CDR2 ANQGSEA. CDR3 length: 16 amino acids. V shed 0 bases, J shed 9 bases, and the junction held 7 bases outside the gene matches. This entry belongs to a study of response to subunit inactivated influenza vaccine. Study observations and caveats: Each seasonal flu vaccination may recruit only limited new T cells, authors suggested.

TCRdb recomputed calls from the RT-PCR reads with MiXCR, one row per CDR3 protein. The sample consists of approximately 250,000 distinct CDR3 sequences, roughly an eighth of them appearing once. The receptor was derived from a man over 45 who received an inactivated influenza vaccine. The sequenced sample was non-naive T cells sorted from PBMCs, obtained around two weeks before vaccination. The rearrangement links TRBV29-1 to TRBJ2-1; TRBD2 aligns across 14 bases. The CDR3 spells CSVEEGGLAGELEQFF. The CDR3 DNA is TGCAGCGTTGAAGAGGGGGGACTAGCGGGAGAGCTTGAGCAGTTCTTC.